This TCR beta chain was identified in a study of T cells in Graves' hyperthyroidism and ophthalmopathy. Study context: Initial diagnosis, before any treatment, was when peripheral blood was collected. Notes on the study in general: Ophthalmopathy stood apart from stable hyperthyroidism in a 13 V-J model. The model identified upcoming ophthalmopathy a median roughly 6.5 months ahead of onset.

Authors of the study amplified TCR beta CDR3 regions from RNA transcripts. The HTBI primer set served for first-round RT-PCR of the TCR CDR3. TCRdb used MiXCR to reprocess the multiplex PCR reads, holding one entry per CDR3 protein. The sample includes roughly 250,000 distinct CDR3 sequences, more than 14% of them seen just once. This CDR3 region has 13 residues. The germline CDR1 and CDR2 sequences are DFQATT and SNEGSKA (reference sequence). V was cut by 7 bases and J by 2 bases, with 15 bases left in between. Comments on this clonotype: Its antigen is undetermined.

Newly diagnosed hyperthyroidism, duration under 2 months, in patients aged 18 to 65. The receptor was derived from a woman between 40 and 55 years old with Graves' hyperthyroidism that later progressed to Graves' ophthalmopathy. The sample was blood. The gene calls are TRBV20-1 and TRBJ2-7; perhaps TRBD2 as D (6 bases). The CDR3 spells CSGRGGITYEQYF. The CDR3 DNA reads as TGCAGTGGGAGGGGCGGCATTACCTACGAGCAGTACTTC.